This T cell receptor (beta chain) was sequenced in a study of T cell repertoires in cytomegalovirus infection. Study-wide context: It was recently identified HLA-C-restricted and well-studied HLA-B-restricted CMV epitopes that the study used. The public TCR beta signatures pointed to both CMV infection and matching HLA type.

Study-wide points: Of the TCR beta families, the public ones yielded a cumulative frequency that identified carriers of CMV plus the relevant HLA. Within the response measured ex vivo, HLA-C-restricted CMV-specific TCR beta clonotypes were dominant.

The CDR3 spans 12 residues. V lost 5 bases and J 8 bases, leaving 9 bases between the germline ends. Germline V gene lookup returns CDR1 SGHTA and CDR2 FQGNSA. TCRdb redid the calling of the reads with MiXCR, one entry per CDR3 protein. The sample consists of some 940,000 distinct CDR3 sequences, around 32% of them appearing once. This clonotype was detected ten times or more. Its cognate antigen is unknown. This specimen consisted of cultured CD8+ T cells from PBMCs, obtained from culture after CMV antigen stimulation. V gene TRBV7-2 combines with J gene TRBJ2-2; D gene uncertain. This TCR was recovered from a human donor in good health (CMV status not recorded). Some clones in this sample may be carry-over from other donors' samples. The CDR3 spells CASSKIWGELFF. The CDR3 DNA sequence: TGTGCCAGCAGCAAAATCTGGGGGGAGCTGTTTTTT.